Sequencing of this TCR beta chain was carried out in a study of T-cell reconstitution after alpha-beta-depleted transplantation in children. Unique molecular identifiers were built into the TCRbeta library. MiXCR was run by TCRdb on the PCR reads, yielding one entry per CDR3 protein. In the table there are roughly 590,000 distinct CDR3 sequences, 16% of which are singletons. The germline V gene encodes CDR1 LGHNA and CDR2 YSLEER. The ends were cut back, 2 bases at V and 3 bases at J, with 13 bases in the middle. The CDR3 is 16 residues long. The receptor was derived from a human donor who donated a stem cell graft to a child with acute myeloid leukemia. J is TRBJ2-2 and V is TRBV4-3; possible D gene TRBD2, 5 bases. The sample consisted of PBMCs from the stem cell graft donor, taken from the stem cell graft. CDR3 residues: CASSQLRAQDTGELFF. The CDR3 nucleotides are TGCGCCAGCAGCCAACTGCGGGCGCAAGACACCGGGGAGCTGTTTTTT.